The entry that follows covers one TCR beta chain sequence. Its antigen is not known. This sample was taken from a study of cytomegalovirus exposure and HLA in healthy donors. Amplification used 60 Vbeta primers and 13 Jbeta primers. Some clones are missing from TCRdb's copy, which holds only in-frame ones; the method was immunoSEQ multiplex PCR. The sample holds 130,000 to 150,000 clones; approximately 79% are singletons and the top ten take 0.66%. Germline V gives CDR1 SGHVS, CDR2 FNYEAQ. The CDR3 has 14 residues. The germline V and J ends were trimmed by 5 bases and 1 base, with 11 bases remaining between them. Study observations and caveats: High sensitivity and specificity were reportedly achieved when the classifier diagnosed cytomegalovirus status. The majority of CMV-associated TCR beta chains were reported as apparently HLA-restricted in a later analysis. The authors confirmed in vitro that three CMV-associated chains were specific for CMV antigens.

The material sequenced was PBMCs. This clonotype originated in a male donor in good health and CMV-seronegative. The chain combines TRBV7-6 with TRBJ1-1; unclear D gene. CDR3 amino acids: CASSPRVSNTEAFF. The CDR3 DNA follows: TGTGCCAGCAGCCCTCGGGTCTCGAACACTGAAGCTTTCTTT.